This T cell receptor (beta chain) was recovered during a study of T cell changes during pregnancy in multiple sclerosis. This clone is a singleton in its sample. Sequencing was performed with immunoSEQ multiplex PCR; in TCRdb, only in-frame clones are kept and a portion is missing. The table has roughly 70,000 clones, 92% seen once. This sequence was found in a female donor in good health, enrolled as a control in a pregnancy study. The sample here was peripheral blood, taken in the third trimester of pregnancy.

The CDR3 DNA reads TGTGCCCGGGACCCTAGCGGGAGGGCCTTGGGTGAGCAGTTCTTC. Amino acids: CARDPSGRALGEQFF. The chain employs TRBV30 and TRBJ2-1; 12 bases match TRBD2. V was pared by 8 bases and J by 9 bases, with 14 bases of the junction left unmatched. This CDR3 has 15 residues. Germline values: CDR1 GTSNPN, CDR2 SVGIG (reference sequence).